Given below is one TCR beta chain in context. Its specificity is unknown. The data were obtained in a study of a mutant IDH1 vaccine in newly diagnosed glioma. V was pared by 0 bases and J by 3 bases, with 7 bases between. In germline, CDR1 is SGHRS, CDR2 YFSETQ. This CDR3 contains 15 residues. Time point meaning: week 5, during vaccination. All doses held 300 ug of mutant IDH1 20-mer peptide, with topical imiquimod. Only in-frame clones appear in the TCRdb table, and some are missing; sequencing was by immunoSEQ multiplex PCR. The sample comprises roughly 50,000 clones, around 80% of which are singletons, and roughly 1.8% rests with the top ten.

The input for sequencing was PBMCs, taken from a glioma patient whose treatment included an IDH1 peptide vaccine. The rearrangement joins TRBV5-1 to TRBJ1-6, with a weak D call TRBD1 (6 bases). The sequence derives from a woman between 40 and 50 years old with glioma. The CDR3 DNA reads as TGCGCCAGCAGCTTGGAAGGGGGCTATAATTCACCCCTCCACTTT. This gives the protein CASSLEGGYNSPLHF.